This T cell receptor (beta chain) was sequenced during a study of T cell responses to AZD1222 COVID-19 vaccine. Overall study findings and caveats: Among the donors, most were white British and more were female, and clonal diversity was possibly underestimated.

Note on this clone: The antigen remains undetermined. An end of the junction does not agree with germline; a read error may underlie this.

Generated by immunoSEQ multiplex PCR, the TCRdb table keeps only in-frame clones and is missing some. The profile shows roughly 130,000 clones, 80% to 90% of them singletons. The CDR3 spans 16 residues. Germline-derived CDR1 and CDR2 are LGHDT and YNNKEL (reference sequence). The sample consisted of peripheral blood, taken on day 0 of MenACWY control vaccination. This sequence originates from an adult in good health. V is TRBV3-1 (or the pseudogene TRBV3-2) and J is TRBJ2-3; 8 bases are shared with TRBD2. Here the CDR3 reads CPSSQRRGGSTDTQYF. As DNA, the CDR3 is TGTCCCAGCAGCCAACGACGGGGGGGGTCCACAGATACGCAGTATTTT.